This T cell receptor (beta chain) was sequenced for a study of blood T cell repertoires in COVID-19. Study-wide background: T cells, B-cell-depleted T cells, or PBMCs provided the cDNA or gDNA that served as material.

Assay used: immunoSEQ multiplex PCR; TCRdb lists only in-frame clones, some missing. The sample includes 270,000 or so clones, 70% to 90% of them seen just once. Concerning this clone: Other DNA sequences in this sample translate to the same CDR3.

Material: peripheral blood. This sequence originates from a woman aged 25-40 years with COVID-19, enrolled during active disease.

Here the CDR3 DNA reads TGTGCCAGTAGCACCGGGCAGGGATACGAGCAGTACTTC. Protein: CASSTGQGYEQYF. This chain links TRBV19 with TRBJ2-7, with D tentatively TRBD1 (5 bases). V was pared by 6 bases and J by 4 bases, with 13 bases between. Germline-derived CDR1 and CDR2 are LNHDA and SQIVND (reference sequence). The CDR3 is 13 residues long.